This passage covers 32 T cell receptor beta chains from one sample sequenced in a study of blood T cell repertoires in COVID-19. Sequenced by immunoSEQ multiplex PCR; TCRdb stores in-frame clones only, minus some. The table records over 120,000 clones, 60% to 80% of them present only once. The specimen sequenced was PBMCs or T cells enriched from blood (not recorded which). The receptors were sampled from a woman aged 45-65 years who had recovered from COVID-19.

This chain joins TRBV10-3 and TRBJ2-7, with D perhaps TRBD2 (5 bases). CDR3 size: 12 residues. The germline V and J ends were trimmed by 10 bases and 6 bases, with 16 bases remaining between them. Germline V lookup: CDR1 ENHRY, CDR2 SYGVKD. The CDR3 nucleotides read TGTGCCACTCTGATGGGAGAGGGCGAGCAGTACTTC. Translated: CATLMGEGEQYF.

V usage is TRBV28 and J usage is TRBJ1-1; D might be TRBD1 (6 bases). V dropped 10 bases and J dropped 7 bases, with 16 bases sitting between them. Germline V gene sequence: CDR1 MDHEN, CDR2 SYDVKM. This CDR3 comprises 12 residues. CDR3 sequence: CATLRGQLEAFF. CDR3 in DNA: TGTGCCACCCTGAGAGGACAGCTTGAAGCTTTCTTT.

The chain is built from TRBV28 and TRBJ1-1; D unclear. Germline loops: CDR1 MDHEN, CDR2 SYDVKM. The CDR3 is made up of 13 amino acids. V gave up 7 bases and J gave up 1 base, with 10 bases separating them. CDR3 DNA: TGTGCCAGCAATCTCGGGGAGAACACTGAAGCTTTCTTT. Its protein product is CASNLGENTEAFF.

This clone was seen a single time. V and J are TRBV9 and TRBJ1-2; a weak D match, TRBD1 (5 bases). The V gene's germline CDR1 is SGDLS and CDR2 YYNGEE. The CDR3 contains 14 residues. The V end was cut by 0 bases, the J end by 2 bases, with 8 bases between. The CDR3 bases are TGTGCCAGCAGCGTAGTTGGGGGGAACTATGGCTACACCTTC. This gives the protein CASSVVGGNYGYTF.

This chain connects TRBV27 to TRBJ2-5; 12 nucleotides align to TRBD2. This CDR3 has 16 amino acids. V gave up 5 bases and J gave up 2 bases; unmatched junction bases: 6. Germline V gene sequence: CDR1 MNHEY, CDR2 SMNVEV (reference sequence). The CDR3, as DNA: TGTGCCAGCAGTCCCTGGACTAGCGGGGAACAAGAGACCCAGTACTTC. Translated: CASSPWTSGEQETQYF.

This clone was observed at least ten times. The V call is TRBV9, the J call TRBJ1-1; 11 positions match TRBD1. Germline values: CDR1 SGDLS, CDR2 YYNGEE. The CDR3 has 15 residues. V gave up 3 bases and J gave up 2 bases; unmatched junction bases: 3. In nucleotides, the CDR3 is TGTGCCAGCAGCGGGGGGACAGGGGGAAACACTGAAGCTTTCTTT. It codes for CASSGGTGGNTEAFF.

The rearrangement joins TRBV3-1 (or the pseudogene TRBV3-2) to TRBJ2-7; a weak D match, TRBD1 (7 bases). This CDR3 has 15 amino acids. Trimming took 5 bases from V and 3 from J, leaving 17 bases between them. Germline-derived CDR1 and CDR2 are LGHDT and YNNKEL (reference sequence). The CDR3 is CASSGPRQGLYEQYF. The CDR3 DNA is TGTGCCAGCAGCGGGCCTCGACAGGGACTCTACGAGCAGTACTTC.

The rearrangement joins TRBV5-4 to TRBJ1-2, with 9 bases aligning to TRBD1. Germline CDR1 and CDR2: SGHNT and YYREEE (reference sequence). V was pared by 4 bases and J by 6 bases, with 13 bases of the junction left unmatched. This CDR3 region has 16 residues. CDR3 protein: CASSLGGTGSLNGYTF. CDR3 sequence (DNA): TGTGCCAGCAGCCTGGGCGGGACAGGGTCCCTAAATGGCTACACCTTC.

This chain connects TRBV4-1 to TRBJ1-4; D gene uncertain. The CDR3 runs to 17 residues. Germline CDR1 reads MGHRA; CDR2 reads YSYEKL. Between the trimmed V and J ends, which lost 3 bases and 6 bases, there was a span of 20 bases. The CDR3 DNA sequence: TGCGCCAGCAGCCAGGAGGTCGGCCGGTCCGAAGATGAAAAACTGTTTTTT. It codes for CASSQEVGRSEDEKLFF.

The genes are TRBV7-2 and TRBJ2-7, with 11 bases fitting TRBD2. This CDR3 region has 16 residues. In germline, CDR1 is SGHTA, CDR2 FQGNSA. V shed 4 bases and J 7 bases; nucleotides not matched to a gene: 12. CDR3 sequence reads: CASSSVVGTSGREQYF. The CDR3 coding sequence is TGTGCCAGCAGCTCCGTGGTCGGGACTAGCGGCAGGGAGCAGTACTTC.

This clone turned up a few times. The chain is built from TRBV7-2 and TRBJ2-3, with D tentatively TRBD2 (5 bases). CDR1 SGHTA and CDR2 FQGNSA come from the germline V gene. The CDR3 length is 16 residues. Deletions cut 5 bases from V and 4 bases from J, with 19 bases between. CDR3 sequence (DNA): TGTGCCAGCAGCCCCCGGGTGCTGGGGAGCTCAGATACGCAGTATTTT. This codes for CASSPRVLGSSDTQYF.

CDR3 residues: CAWSLKGVMNTEAFF. CDR3 sequence (DNA): TGTGCCTGGTCCCTAAAGGGGGTTATGAACACTGAAGCTTTCTTT. This chain connects TRBV30 to TRBJ1-1, with D possibly being TRBD1 (6 bases). Trimming shortened V by 5 bases and J by 0 bases, and 16 bases separated the two germline ends. CDR1 GTSNPN and CDR2 SVGIG come from the germline V gene (reference sequence). There are 15 residues in the CDR3.

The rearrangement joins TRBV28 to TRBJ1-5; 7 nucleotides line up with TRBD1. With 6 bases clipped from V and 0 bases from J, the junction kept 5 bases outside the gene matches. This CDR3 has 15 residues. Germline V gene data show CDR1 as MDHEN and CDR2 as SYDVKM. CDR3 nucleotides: TGTGCCAGCAGATCCTACAGGGGTAGCAATCAGCCCCAGCATTTT. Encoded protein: CASRSYRGSNQPQHF.

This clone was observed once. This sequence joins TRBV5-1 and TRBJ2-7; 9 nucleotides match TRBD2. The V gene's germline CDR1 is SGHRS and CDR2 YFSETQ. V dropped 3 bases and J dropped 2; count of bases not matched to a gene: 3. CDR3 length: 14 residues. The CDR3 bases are TGCGCCAGCAGCTCCGGACTAGCGCCCTACGAGCAGTACTTC. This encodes CASSSGLAPYEQYF.

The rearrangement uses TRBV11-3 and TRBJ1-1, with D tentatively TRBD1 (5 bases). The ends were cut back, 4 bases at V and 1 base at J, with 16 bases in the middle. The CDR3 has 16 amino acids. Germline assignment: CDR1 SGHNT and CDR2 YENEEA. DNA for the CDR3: TGTGCCAGCAGCTCCCGGGCAGGGCAGACGAACACTGAAGCTTTCTTT. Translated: CASSSRAGQTNTEAFF.

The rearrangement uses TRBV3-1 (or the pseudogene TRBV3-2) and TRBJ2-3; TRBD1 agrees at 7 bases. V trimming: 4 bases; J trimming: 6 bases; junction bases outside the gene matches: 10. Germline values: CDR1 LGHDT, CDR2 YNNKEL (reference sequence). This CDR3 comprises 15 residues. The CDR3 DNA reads TGTGCCAGCAGCCCGACAGGGTCTAGGGGGGATACGCAGTATTTT. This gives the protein CASSPTGSRGDTQYF.

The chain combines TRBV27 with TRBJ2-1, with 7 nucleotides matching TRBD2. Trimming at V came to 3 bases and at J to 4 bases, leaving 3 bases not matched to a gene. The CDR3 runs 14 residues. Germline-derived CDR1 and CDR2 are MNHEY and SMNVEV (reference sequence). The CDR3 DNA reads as TGTGCCAGCAGTTTTACGGGGGGATACAATGAGCAGTTCTTC. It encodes CASSFTGGYNEQFF.

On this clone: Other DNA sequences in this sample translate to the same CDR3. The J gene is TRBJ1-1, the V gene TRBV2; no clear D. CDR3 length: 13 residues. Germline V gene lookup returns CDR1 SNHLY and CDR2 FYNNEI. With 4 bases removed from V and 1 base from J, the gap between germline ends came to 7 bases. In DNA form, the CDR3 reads TGTGCCAGCAGTGGAAACAAGAACACTGAAGCTTTCTTT. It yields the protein CASSGNKNTEAFF.

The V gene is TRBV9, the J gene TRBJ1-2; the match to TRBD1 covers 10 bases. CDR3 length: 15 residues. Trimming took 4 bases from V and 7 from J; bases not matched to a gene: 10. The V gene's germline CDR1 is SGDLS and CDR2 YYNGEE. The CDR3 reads CASSPRDRGGFGYTF. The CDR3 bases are TGTGCCAGCAGCCCCCGGGACAGGGGAGGTTTTGGCTACACCTTC.

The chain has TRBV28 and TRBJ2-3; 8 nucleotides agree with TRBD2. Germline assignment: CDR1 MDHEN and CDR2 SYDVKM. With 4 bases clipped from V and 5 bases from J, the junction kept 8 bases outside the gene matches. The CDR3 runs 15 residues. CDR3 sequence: CASSSSGRVGDTQYF. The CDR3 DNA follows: TGTGCCAGCAGTTCGAGCGGGAGAGTTGGAGATACGCAGTATTTT.

CDR3 loop: CASSLKGRLAPGNEQFF. The CDR3 DNA is TGTGCCAGCAGCTTAAAGGGGAGGCTAGCCCCCGGGAATGAGCAGTTCTTC. The chain joins TRBV7-9 to TRBJ2-1, with D maybe TRBD2 (6 bases). There are 17 residues in the CDR3. The germline V and J ends were trimmed by 2 bases and 7 bases, with 21 bases remaining between them. In germline, CDR1 is SEHNR, CDR2 FQNEAQ (reference sequence).

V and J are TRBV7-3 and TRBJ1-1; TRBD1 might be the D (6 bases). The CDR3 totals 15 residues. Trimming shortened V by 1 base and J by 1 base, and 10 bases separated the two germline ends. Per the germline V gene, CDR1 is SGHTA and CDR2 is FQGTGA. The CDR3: CASSLSGQPNTEAFF. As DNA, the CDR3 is TGTGCCAGCAGCTTAAGTGGACAGCCGAACACTGAAGCTTTCTTT.

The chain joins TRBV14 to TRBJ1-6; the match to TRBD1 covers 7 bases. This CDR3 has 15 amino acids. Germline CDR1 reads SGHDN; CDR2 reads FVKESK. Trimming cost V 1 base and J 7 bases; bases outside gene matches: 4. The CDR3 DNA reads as TGTGCCAGCAGCCAAGTACAGGGGAACAATTCACCCCTCCACTTT. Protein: CASSQVQGNNSPLHF.

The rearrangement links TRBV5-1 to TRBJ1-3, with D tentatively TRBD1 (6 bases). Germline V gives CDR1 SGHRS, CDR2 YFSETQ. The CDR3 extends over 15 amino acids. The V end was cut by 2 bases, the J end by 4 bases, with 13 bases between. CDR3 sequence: CASSFSGTTGNTIYF. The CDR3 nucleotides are TGCGCCAGCAGCTTTTCCGGGACAACAGGAAACACCATATATTTT.

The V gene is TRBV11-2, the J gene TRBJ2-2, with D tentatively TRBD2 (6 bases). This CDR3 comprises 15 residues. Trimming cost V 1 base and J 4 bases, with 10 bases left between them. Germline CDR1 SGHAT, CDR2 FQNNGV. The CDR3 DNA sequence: TGTGCCAGCAGCTTAGTAGCGGCACCCACCGGGGAGCTGTTTTTT. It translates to CASSLVAAPTGELFF.

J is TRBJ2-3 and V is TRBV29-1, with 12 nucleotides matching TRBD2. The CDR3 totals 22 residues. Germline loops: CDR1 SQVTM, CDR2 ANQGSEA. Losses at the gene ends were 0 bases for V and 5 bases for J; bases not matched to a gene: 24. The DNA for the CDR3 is TGCAGCGTTGAAGATCTTAGCCTCCGCTGGACTAGCGGGATATTTCGGAGAGATACGCAGTATTTT. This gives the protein CSVEDLSLRWTSGIFRRDTQYF.

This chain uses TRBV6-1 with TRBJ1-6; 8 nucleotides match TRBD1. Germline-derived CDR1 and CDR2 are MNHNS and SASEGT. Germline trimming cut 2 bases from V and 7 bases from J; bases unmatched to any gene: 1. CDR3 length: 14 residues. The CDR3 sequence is CASSERTGNSPLHF. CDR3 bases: TGTGCCAGCAGTGAAAGGACAGGGAATTCACCCCTCCACTTT.

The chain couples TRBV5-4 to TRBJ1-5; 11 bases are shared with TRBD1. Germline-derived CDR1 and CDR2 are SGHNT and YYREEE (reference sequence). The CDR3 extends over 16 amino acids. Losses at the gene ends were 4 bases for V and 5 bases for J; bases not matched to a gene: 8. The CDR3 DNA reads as TGTGCCAGCAGCGCCCGGACAGGGGGCGTAGATCAGCCCCAGCATTTT. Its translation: CASSARTGGVDQPQHF. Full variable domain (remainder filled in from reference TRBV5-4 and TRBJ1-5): ETGVTQSPTHLIKTRGQQVTLRCSSQSGHNTVSWYQQALGQGPQFIFQYYREEENGRGNFPPRFSGLQFPNYSSELNVNALELDDSALYLCASSARTGGVDQPQHFGDGTRLSIL.

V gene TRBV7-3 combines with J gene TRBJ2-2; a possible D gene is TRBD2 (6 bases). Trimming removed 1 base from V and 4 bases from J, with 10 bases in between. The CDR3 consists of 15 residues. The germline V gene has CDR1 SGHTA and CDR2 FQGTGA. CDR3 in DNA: TGTGCCAGCAGCTTAAACGGGAGACGCACCGGGGAGCTGTTTTTT. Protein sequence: CASSLNGRRTGELFF. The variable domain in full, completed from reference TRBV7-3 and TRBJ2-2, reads GAGVSQTPSNKVTEKGKYVELRCDPISGHTALYWYRQSLGQGPEFLIYFQGTGAADDSGLPNDRFFAVRPEGSVSTLKIQRTERGDSAVYLCASSLNGRRTGELFFGEGSRLTVL.

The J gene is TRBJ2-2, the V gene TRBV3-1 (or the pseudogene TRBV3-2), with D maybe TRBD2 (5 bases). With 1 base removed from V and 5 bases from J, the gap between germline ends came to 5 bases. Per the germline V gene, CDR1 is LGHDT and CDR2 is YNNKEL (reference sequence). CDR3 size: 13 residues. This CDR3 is CASSQGGTGELFF. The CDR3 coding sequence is TGTGCCAGCAGCCAAGGAGGGACCGGGGAGCTGTTTTTT.

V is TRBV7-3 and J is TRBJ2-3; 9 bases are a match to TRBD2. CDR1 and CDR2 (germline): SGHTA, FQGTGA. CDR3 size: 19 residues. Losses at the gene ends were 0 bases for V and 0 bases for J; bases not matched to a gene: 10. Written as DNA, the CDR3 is TGTGCCAGCAGCTTAACTGACGACACTAGCGGGCCTAGCACAGATACGCAGTATTTT. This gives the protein CASSLTDDTSGPSTDTQYF.

This CDR3 reads CASSLTGLDEQYF. The CDR3 coding sequence is TGTGCCAGCAGTTTGACTGGTCTGGACGAGCAGTACTTC. This rearrangement joins TRBV6-5 to TRBJ2-7; D is undetermined. The ends were cut back, 4 bases at V and 5 bases at J, with 12 bases in the middle. Germline V lookup: CDR1 MNHEY, CDR2 SVGAGI. The CDR3 consists of 13 residues.